These 20 T cell receptor beta chains were all obtained from the same sample, sequenced in a study of T cell repertoires in aging, cancer and after chemotherapy. TRB rearrangements spanning V, D and J were amplified using mixed TRB-A/B primers. TCRdb re-derived calls from the multiplex PCR reads in MiXCR, one entry per CDR3 protein. Of approximately 1,600 distinct CDR3 sequences in the sample, around 22% were seen once. Peripheral blood genomic DNA, not sorted cells or RNA, was the template. Sequencing was carried out using blood. These receptors originate from a human donor with a solid tumor.

By sample fraction, this clonotype is medium-sized. This chain uses TRBV5-5 with TRBJ2-1; the D is unclear. This CDR3 spans 17 amino acids. The germline gives CDR1 SGHKS, CDR2 YYEKEE (reference sequence). V was trimmed by 2 bases and J by 2 bases, leaving 17 bases between them. CDR3 sequence (DNA): TGTGCCAGCAGCTTTAAACCGGACGCGACCCCCTACAATGAGCAGTTCTTC. Encoded protein: CASSFKPDATPYNEQFF.

This clonotype is labeled as large. This chain connects TRBV29-1 to TRBJ1-5; perhaps TRBD1 as D (6 bases). Germline V gene data show CDR1 as SQVTM and CDR2 as ANQGSEA. With 5 bases removed from V and 6 bases from J, the gap between germline ends came to 14 bases. CDR3 length: 13 residues. CDR3 sequence: CSVTQGRGQPQHF. The DNA for the CDR3 is TGCAGCGTTACCCAGGGGAGGGGTCAGCCCCAGCATTTT.

This clonotype is large in the sample. The chain has TRBV30 and TRBJ2-7; 9 positions agree with TRBD1. The V gene end was trimmed by 5 bases and the J gene end by 6 bases; junction bases not matched to a gene: 5. CDR1 and CDR2 (germline): GTSNPN, SVGIG (reference sequence). CDR3 length: 12 amino acids. CDR3 in amino acids: CAWGDRVGEQYF. The CDR3, as DNA: TGTGCCTGGGGGGACAGGGTTGGCGAGCAGTACTTC.

This clonotype is deemed medium-sized. This sequence joins TRBV18 and TRBJ1-2; 7 bases align to TRBD1. This CDR3 has 15 residues. CDR1 and CDR2 (germline): KGHSH, LQKENI. Unmatched junction bases numbered 14, after V lost 5 bases and J lost 8 bases. For the CDR3, the DNA is TGTGCCAGCTCATCGACAGGGAATGTGGGAGACGGCTACACCTTC. The encoded protein is CASSSTGNVGDGYTF.

By its share, this clonotype is large. CDR3 loop: CASRGTGELFF. CDR3 nucleotides: TGTGCCTCTAGAGGCACCGGGGAGCTGTTTTTT. The chain carries TRBV19 and TRBJ2-2; no firm D call. The CDR3 has 11 amino acids. The germline CDR1 and CDR2 sequences are LNHDA and SQIVND (reference sequence). V dropped 11 bases and J dropped 4 bases, with 8 bases sitting between them.

This clonotype counts as medium-sized. The gene calls are TRBV7-2 and TRBJ2-7; 9 nucleotides align to TRBD2. The CDR3 loop spans 16 amino acids. V dropped 5 bases and J dropped 5; count of bases not matched to a gene: 13. Germline CDR1 SGHTA, CDR2 FQGNSA. The CDR3 loop reads CASSPPRGGRANEQYF. As DNA, the CDR3 is TGTGCCAGCAGCCCCCCGAGGGGCGGGAGGGCCAACGAGCAGTACTTC.

This clonotype was observed a handful of times. The chain is built from TRBV7-2 and TRBJ2-1; no reliable D call. The V gene's germline CDR1 is SGHTA and CDR2 FQGNSA. The V end was cut by 4 bases, the J end by 6 bases, with 13 bases between. CDR3 size: 14 residues. The CDR3 nucleotides read TGTGCCAGCAGCTCAGACCCAACAAGCAATGAGCAGTTCTTC. Translated, it gives CASSSDPTSNEQFF.

The chain is built from TRBV20-1 and TRBJ2-7; TRBD1 matches 9 bases. CDR1 and CDR2 (germline): DFQATT, SNEGSKA (reference sequence). The CDR3 contains 14 residues. With V trimmed by 5 bases and J by 4 bases, 9 bases remained unmatched. In nucleotides, the CDR3 is TGCAGTGCTCCGGGACAGGGCGGGATATACGAGCAGTACTTC. Its translation: CSAPGQGGIYEQYF.

Notes on this clonotype: A read error may be the cause here, since a much bigger clone is one base away. The CDR3 here is CASSRGQYYKQYF. CDR3 coding DNA: TGCGCCAGCAGTCGGGGACAGTACTACAAGCAGTACTTC. The rearrangement uses TRBV10-1 and TRBJ2-7; 7 positions match TRBD1. There are 13 residues in the CDR3. Germline V gene lookup returns CDR1 WNHNN and CDR2 SYGVQD (reference sequence).

This clonotype is classed as large. The rearrangement links TRBV5-5 to TRBJ2-3; the D call may be TRBD1 or TRBD2 (5 bases each). The CDR3 totals 16 residues. Trimming took 0 bases from V and 2 from J, leaving 13 bases between them. Per germline, CDR1 SGHKS and CDR2 YYEKEE (reference sequence). The CDR3 loop reads CASSLGQGAYTDTQYF. Here the CDR3 DNA reads TGTGCCAGCAGCTTGGGGCAGGGAGCATACACAGATACGCAGTATTTT.

This clonotype came up a few times. J is TRBJ1-2 and V is TRBV20-1; tentative D call: TRBD1 (5 bases). Per germline, CDR1 DFQATT and CDR2 SNEGSKA (reference sequence). V gave up 2 bases and J gave up 10 bases, with 11 bases separating them. This CDR3 has 11 amino acids. Written as DNA, the CDR3 is TGCAGTGCTAGATGGGGGGAAACCTACACCTTC. Residues: CSARWGETYTF.

By sample fraction, this clonotype is medium-sized. This chain links TRBV5-6 with TRBJ2-1; TRBD2 is a possible D gene (6 bases). Germline V lookup: CDR1 SGHDT, CDR2 YYEEEE. The CDR3 covers 15 residues. V lost 0 bases and J lost 0, with 7 bases in between. CDR3 coding DNA: TGTGCCAGCAGCTTGGCCGGGAGCTCCTACAATGAGCAGTTCTTC. Encoded protein: CASSLAGSSYNEQFF.

This rearrangement joins TRBV5-1 to TRBJ1-2, with 11 bases fitting TRBD1. CDR3 size: 15 residues. J lost 8 bases, V lost 4 bases, and 10 bases had no gene match. CDR1 and CDR2 (germline): SGHRS, YFSETQ. The CDR3 is CASSPGTGGSGGYTF. The CDR3 DNA reads as TGCGCCAGCAGCCCAGGGACAGGGGGATCAGGGGGCTACACCTTC.

The sample holds a few counts of this clonotype. The chain recombines TRBV15 with TRBJ1-1, with unresolved D. V was shortened by 1 base and J by 11 bases, with 11 bases between the two germline ends. The germline gives CDR1 LNHNV, CDR2 YYDKDF (reference sequence). CDR3 length: 12 residues. The CDR3 loop is CATSRGELGAFF. The CDR3 nucleotides read TGTGCCACCAGCAGAGGGGAGCTGGGTGCTTTCTTT.

This clonotype ranks as medium-sized (0.01 to 0.1%). J is TRBJ2-7 and V is TRBV7-9; 7 bases map to TRBD1. The trim removed 5 bases at V and 4 bases at J, leaving 8 bases unmatched. Germline CDR1 SEHNR, CDR2 FQNEAQ (reference sequence). This CDR3 has 14 residues. The CDR3 loop reads CASSPRTGPYEQYF. In DNA form, the CDR3 reads TGTGCCAGCAGCCCCCGGACAGGACCTTACGAGCAGTACTTC.

This clonotype is labeled as medium-sized. The rearrangement links TRBV6-5 to TRBJ1-1; D is perhaps TRBD1 (6 bases). CDR3 length equals 14 residues. V was cut by 5 bases and J by 4 bases, with 14 bases left in between. The germline V gene has CDR1 MNHEY and CDR2 SVGAGI. The CDR3 nucleotides are TGTGCCAGCAGTAAGGGGGGAGGGGCCACTGAAGCTTTCTTT. It specifies CASSKGGGATEAFF.

By frequency in the sample, this clonotype is large. This chain connects TRBV30 to TRBJ1-2; 7 bases map to TRBD1. The V segment lost 5 bases and the J segment 9 bases; nucleotides outside the gene matches: 9. The CDR3 extends over 12 amino acids. CDR1 is GTSNPN, CDR2 SVGIG, per germline (reference sequence). The CDR3 DNA is TGTGCCTGGGCCGGGACAGCTAGGAGCTACACCTTC. Residues: CAWAGTARSYTF.

This clonotype is deemed medium-sized (0.01 to 0.1%). The chain joins TRBV10-3 to TRBJ1-2; TRBD1 might be the D (6 bases). V gave up 2 bases and J gave up 4 bases, with 17 bases separating them. The CDR3 sequence is 16 residues long. Germline V gene data show CDR1 as ENHRY and CDR2 as SYGVKD. CDR3 in amino acids: CAISEGGVGGVYGYTF. The CDR3 DNA follows: TGTGCCATCAGTGAGGGTGGTGTAGGGGGAGTCTATGGCTACACCTTC.

This clonotype was detected only a few times. The gene calls are TRBV5-8 and TRBJ2-3, with 7 bases that match TRBD2. The CDR3 is 16 amino acids. Germline CDR1 is SGHTS and CDR2 is YDEGEE. The junction had 6 bases not matched to a gene; V was cut back by 1 base and J by 1 base. The CDR3 loop reads CASSLYIAGGTDTQYF. CDR3 coding DNA: TGTGCCAGCAGCTTGTACATCGCGGGGGGCACAGATACGCAGTATTTT.

V and J are TRBV20-1 and TRBJ2-1, with TRBD2 identical over 8 bases. CDR1 DFQATT and CDR2 SNEGSKA come from the germline V gene (reference sequence). This CDR3 has 11 residues. The V segment lost 5 bases and the J segment 7 bases; nucleotides outside the gene matches: 1. The DNA for the CDR3 is TGCAGTGCTGGGACTAGGAATGAGCAGTTCTTC. This translates into CSAGTRNEQFF.